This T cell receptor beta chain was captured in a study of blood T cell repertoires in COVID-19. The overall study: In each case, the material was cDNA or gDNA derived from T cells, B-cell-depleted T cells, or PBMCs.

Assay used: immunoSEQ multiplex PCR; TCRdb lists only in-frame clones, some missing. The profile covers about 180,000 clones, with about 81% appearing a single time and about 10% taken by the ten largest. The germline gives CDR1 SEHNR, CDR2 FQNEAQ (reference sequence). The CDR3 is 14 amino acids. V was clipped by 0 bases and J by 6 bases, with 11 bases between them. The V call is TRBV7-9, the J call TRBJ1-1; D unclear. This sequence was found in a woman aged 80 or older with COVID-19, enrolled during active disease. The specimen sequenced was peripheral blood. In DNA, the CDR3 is TGTGCCAGCAGCTTAGCTTCCTCGTCGGCTGAAGCTTTCTTT. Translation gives CASSLASSSAEAFF.